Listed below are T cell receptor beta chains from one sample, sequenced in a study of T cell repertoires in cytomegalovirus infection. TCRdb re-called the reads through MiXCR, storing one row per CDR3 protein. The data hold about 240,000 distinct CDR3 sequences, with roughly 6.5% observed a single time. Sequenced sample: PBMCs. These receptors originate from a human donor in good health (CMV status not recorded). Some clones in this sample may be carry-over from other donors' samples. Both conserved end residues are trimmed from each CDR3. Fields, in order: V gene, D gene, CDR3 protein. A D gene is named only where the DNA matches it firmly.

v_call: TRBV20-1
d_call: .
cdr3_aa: SAPGSMNTEAF

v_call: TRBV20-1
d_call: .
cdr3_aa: SAAGSASYNSPLH

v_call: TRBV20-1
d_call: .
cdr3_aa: SARDGYGYT

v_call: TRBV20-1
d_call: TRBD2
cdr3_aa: SAIGLAVTDTQY

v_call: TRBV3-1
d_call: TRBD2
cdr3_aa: ASSQRLRRDYLGGELF

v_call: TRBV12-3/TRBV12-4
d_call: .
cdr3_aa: ASSPTGRGKRGEAF

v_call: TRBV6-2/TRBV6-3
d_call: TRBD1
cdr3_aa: ASSADRLSNQPQH

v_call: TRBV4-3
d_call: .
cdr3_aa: ASSQDPFYEQY

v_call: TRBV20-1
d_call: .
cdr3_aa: SARGRGRDLETQY

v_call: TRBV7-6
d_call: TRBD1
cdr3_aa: ASSSGTVEQY

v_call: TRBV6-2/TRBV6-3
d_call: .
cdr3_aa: ASSYSEAADTQY

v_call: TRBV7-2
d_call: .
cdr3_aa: ASTGRNQPQH

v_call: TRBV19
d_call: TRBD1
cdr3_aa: ASSVGTVNYGYT

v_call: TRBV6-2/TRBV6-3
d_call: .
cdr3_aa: ASSYREAGELF

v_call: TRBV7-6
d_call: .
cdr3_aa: ASSLNRGGGGALYEQY

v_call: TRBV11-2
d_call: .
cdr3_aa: ASCPGQREETQY

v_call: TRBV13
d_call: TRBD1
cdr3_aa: ASSRRGGGQGDYEQY

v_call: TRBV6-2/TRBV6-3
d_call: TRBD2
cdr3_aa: ASVGRGGDTQY

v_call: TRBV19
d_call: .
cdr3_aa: ASSISRDQETQY

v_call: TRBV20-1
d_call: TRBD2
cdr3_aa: SADTGGDTQY

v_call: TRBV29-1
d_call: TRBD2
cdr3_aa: SVDGLVGRGEQF

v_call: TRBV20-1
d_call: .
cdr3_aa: SARPPPSSYEQY

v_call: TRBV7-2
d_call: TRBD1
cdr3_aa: ASSFPGTAVSGNTIY

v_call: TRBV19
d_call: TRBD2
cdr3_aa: ASSISSGGAYNEQF

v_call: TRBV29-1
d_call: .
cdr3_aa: SVAGAAGETQY

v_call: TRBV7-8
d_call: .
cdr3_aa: ASSLTGTTYEQY

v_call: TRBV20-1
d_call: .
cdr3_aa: SAREPSGAKNIQY

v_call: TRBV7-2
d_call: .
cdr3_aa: ASSPDPNSEAF

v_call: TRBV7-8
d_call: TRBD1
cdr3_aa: ASSLNGGTGAEKLF

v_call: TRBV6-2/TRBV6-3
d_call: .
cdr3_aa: ASSYEGFYEQY

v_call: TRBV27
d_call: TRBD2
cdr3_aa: ASSFGWLAGYNEQF

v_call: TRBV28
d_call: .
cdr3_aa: ASRVGTPRGSYEQY

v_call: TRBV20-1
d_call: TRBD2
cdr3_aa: SAAAGGPETQY

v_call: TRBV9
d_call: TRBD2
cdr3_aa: ASSGLAGVQPGQGQF

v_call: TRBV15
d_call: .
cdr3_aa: ATSSLRGAVSGANVLT

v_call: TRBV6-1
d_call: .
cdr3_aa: ASSESRDTEAF

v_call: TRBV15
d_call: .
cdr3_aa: ATSRDPPGGLSSYNEQF

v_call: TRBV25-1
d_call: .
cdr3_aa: ASSVQGPNEAF

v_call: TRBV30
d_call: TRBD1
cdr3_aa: AWRDRGDEQY

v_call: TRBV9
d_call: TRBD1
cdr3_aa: ASSLTDRGDVGEQY

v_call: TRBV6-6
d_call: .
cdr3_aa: ASVPTKGEVKAF

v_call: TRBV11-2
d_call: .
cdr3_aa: ASSLNNQETQY

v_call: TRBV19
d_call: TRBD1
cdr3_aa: ASSIEDRGFSDNSPLH

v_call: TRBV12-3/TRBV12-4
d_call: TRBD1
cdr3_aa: ASSFISYRGPPRTDTQY

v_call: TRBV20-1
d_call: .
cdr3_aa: SARGMNTEAF

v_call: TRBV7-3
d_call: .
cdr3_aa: ASSLRGQLVETQY